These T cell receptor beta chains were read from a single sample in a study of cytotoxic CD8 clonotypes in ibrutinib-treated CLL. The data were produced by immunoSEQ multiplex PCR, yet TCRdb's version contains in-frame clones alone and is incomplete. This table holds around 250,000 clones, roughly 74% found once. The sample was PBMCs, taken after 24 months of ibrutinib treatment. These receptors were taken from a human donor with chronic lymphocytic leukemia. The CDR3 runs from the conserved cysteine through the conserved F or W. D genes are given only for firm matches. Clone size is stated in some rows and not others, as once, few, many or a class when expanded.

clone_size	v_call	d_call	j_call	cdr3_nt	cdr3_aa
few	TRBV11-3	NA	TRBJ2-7	TGTGCCAGCAGCTTAACTGGCGAGCAGTACTTC	CASSLTGEQYF
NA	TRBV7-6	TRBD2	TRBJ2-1	TGTGCCAGCAGCTTAGGGACTAGCGGAAACTACAATGAGCAGTTCTTC	CASSLGTSGNYNEQFF
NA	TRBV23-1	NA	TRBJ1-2	TGCGCCAGCAGTCAATCCTCGACAGGACACTATGGCTACACCTTC	CASSQSSTGHYGYTF
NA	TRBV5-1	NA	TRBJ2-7	TGCGCCAGCAGCCTCGGGACTCCCACCTACGAGCAGTACTTC	CASSLGTPTYEQYF
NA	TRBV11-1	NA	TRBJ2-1	TGTGCCAGCAGCAGACAGGCCCTCCTTGAGCAGTTCTTC	CASSRQALLEQFF
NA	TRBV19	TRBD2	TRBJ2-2	TGTGCCAGTAGTATAGGGGGAGGGTGGATCGGGGAGCTGTTTTTT	CASSIGGGWIGELFF
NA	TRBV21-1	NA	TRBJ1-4	TGTGCCAGCAGCAAAGCCCCAACGGGGGGTAATGAAAAACTGTTTTTT	CASSKAPTGGNEKLFF
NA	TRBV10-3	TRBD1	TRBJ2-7	TGTGCCATCAGCACCGACAGGGTGGGAACCTACGAGCAGTACTTC	CAISTDRVGTYEQYF
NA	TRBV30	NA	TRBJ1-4	TGTGCCTGGGTAGGACGTGGGGTGGTTACAACTAATGAAAAACTGTTTTTT	CAWVGRGVVTTNEKLFF
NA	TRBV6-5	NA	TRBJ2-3	TGTGCCAGCAGTTATAGCAACCCCGGGGCAGATACGCAGTATTTT	CASSYSNPGADTQYF
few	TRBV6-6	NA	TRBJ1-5	TGTGCCAGCAGCCCTAATGAGGGACGTAGCAATCAGCCCCAGCATTTT	CASSPNEGRSNQPQHF
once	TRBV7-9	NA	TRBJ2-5	TGTGCCAGCAGCTCCGAAAGGCTAGCTGAGACCCAGTACTTC	CASSSERLAETQYF
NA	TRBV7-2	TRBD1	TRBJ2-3	TGTGCCAGCAGACACAGGGGAGCAACCACAGATACGCAGTATTTT	CASRHRGATTDTQYF
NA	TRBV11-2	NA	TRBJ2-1	TGTGCCAGCAGCTCCAACGGGGGGCTCTCCTACAATGAGCAGTTCTTC	CASSSNGGLSYNEQFF
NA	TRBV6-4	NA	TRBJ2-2	TGTGCCAGCAGTGAGCAGTACGCGAACACCGGGGAGCTGTTTTTT	CASSEQYANTGELFF
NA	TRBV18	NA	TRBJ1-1	TGTGCCAGCTCACGAACGGGACTTATGAACACTGAAGCTTTCTTT	CASSRTGLMNTEAFF
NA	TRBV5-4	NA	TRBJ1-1	TGTGCCAGCAGCTTCTCCACTGAAGCTTTCTTT	CASSFSTEAFF
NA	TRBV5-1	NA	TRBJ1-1	TGCGCCAGCAGCTTGGCCACGGGTAACACTGAAGCTTTCTTT	CASSLATGNTEAFF
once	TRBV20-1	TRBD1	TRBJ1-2	TGCAGTGCTCCGACAGGGCGCTACACCTTC	CSAPTGRYTF
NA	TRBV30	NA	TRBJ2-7	TGTGCCTTAAGAGACAGGTCCACCTACGAGCAGTACTTC	CALRDRSTYEQYF
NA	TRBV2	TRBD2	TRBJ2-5	TGTGCCAGCAAAGGACTAGCGGGAGGCACCCAAGAGACCCAGTACTTC	CASKGLAGGTQETQYF
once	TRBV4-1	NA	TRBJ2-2	TGCGCCAGCAGCCAAGGGCTGCCGAACACCGGGGAGCTGTTTTTT	CASSQGLPNTGELFF
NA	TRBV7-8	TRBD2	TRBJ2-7	TGTGCCAGCAGAGCTTTTGTTAGCGGGAGGACTAGCTCCTACGAGCAGTACTTC	CASRAFVSGRTSSYEQYF
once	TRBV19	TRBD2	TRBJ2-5	TGTGCCAGCACTGGGGGGGGACTAGCGGAGACCCAGTACTTC	CASTGGGLAETQYF
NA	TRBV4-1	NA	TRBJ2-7	TGCGCCAGCAGCCAAGCATCGGGCGCAGCCTCCTACGAGCAGTACTTC	CASSQASGAASYEQYF
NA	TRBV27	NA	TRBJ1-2	TGTGCCAGCAGTTTATCCTACGGGGTTGGCGGCTACACCTTC	CASSLSYGVGGYTF
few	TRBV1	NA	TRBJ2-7	TGCACCAGCAGCCAAGTCTCGCGGGAGACGAGATGGGAGGGCTACGAGCAGTACTTC	CTSSQVSRETRWEGYEQYF
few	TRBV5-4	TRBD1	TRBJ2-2	TGTGCCAGCAGCCGGACAGGGAGAGTGGCCGGGGAGCTGTTTTTT	CASSRTGRVAGELFF
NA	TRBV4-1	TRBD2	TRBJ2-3	TGCGCCAGCAGCCGACTAGCAGACACAGATACGCAGTATTTT	CASSRLADTDTQYF
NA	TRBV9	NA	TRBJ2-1	TGTGCCAGCAGCGTAGGGGATAGTGAGCAGTTCTTC	CASSVGDSEQFF
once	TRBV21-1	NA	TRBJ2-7	TGTGCCAGCAGCAAAGAGGACACGGACTACGAGCAGTACTTC	CASSKEDTDYEQYF
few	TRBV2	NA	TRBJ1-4	TGTGCCAGCAGTGGCTACAATGAAAAACTGTTTTTT	CASSGYNEKLFF
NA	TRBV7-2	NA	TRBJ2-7	TGTGCCAGCAGCCCCGACCGGGACAACTACGAGCAGTACTTC	CASSPDRDNYEQYF
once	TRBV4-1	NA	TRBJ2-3	TGCGCCAGCAGCCAAGATTTAATGGCGGGGCTAACCACAGATACGCAGTATTTT	CASSQDLMAGLTTDTQYF
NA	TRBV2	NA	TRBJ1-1	TGTGCCAGCGGCCGAACGAACACTGAAGCTTTCTTT	CASGRTNTEAFF
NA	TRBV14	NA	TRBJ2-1	TGTGCCAGCAGCCAATTCCCGAGCTCCTACAATGAGCAGTTCTTC	CASSQFPSSYNEQFF
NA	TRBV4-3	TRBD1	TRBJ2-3	TGCGCCAGCAGCCAAGAGCCATCAGGGGGCGGGACAGATACGCAGTATTTT	CASSQEPSGGGTDTQYF
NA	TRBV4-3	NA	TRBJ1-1	TGCGCCAGCAGGGACCGGACGGACACTGAAGCTTTCTTT	CASRDRTDTEAFF
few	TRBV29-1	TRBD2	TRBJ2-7	TGCAGCGTTGAGATAGTAGCGGGGAATTCCTACGAGCAGTACTTC	CSVEIVAGNSYEQYF
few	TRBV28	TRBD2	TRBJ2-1	TGTGCCAGCAGTTTAACGGGACTAGCAGTTAATGAGCAGTTCTTC	CASSLTGLAVNEQFF
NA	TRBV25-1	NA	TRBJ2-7	TGTGCCACCTCCCCCGGGGAGTACTTC	CATSPGEYF
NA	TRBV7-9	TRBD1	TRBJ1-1	TGTGCCAGCAGCCCGGGGACAGCTCTAACTGAAGCTTTCTTT	CASSPGTALTEAFF
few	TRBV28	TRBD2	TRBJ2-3	TGTGCCAGCACCATAGCGGGGCACACAGATACGCAGTATTTT	CASTIAGHTDTQYF
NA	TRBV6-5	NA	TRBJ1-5	TGTGCCAGCAGTGACAGGAACAATCAGCCCCAGCATTTT	CASSDRNNQPQHF
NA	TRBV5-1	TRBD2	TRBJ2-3	TGCGCCAGCAGCTTGGGGCCCCCTAGCGGGAGAATCGATACGCAGTATTTT	CASSLGPPSGRIDTQYF